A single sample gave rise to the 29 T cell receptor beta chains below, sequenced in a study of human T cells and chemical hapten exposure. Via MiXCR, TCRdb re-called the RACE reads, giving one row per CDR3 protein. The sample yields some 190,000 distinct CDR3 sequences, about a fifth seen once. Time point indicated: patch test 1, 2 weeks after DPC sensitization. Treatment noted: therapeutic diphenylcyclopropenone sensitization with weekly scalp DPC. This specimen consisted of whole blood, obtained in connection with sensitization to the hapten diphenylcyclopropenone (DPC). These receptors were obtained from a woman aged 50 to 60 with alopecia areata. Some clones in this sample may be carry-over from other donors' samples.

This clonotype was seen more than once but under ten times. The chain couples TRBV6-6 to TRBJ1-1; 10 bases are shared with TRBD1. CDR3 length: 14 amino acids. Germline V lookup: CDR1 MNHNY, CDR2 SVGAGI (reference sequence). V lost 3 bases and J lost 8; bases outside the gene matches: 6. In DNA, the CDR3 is TGTGCCAGCAGTTATCAGGGACAGGGGCCAGAAGCTTTCTTT. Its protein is CASSYQGQGPEAFF.

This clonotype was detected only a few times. The CDR3, as DNA: TGTGCCATCAGCGGGGTAGACGGTACTGAAGCTTTCTTT. Translation: CAISGVDGTEAFF. This chain uses TRBV10-3 with TRBJ1-1; D is unresolved. Germline lookup yields CDR1 ENHRY and CDR2 SYGVKD. The CDR3 spans 13 residues. V was pared by 6 bases and J by 5 bases, with 13 bases between.

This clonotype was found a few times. The CDR3 nucleotides are TGCAGCGTAGGGTCGACAGGCTCCTACGAGCAGTACTTC. Protein: CSVGSTGSYEQYF. The chain joins TRBV29-1 to TRBJ2-7; D possibly corresponds to TRBD1 (6 bases). V lost 6 bases to trimming and J lost 0 bases, with 12 bases between them. The CDR3 is 13 amino acids. CDR1 is SQVTM and CDR2 is ANQGSEA in the germline V gene.

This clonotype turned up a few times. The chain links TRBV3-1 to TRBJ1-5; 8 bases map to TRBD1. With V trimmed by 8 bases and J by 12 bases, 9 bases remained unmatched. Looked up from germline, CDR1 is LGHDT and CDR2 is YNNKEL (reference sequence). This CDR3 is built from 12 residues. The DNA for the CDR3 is TGTGCCAGCCGGTCGTCAGGGGGCTACCAGCATTTT. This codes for CASRSSGGYQHF.

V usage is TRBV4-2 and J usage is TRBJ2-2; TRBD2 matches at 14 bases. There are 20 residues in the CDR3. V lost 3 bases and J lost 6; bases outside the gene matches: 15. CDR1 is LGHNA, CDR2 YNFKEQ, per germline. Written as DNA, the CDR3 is TGTGCCAGCAGCCATTTAACCGGGACTAGCGGGAGTTTAAGAGCCGGGGAGCTGTTTTTT. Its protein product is CASSHLTGTSGSLRAGELFF.

The CDR3, as DNA: TGTGCCAGCAGTGAACAGGGGGACTATGGCTACACCTTC. Protein sequence: CASSEQGDYGYTF. The chain joins TRBV25-1 to TRBJ1-2; 7 bases are a match to TRBD1. The germline CDR1 and CDR2 sequences are MGHDK and SYGVNS. With 2 bases clipped from V and 3 bases from J, the junction kept 0 bases outside the gene matches. The CDR3 covers 13 residues.

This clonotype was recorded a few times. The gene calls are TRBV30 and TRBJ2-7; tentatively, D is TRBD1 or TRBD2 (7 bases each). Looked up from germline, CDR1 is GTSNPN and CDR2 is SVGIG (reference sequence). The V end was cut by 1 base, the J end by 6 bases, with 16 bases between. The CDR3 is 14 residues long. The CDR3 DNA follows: TGTGCCTGGAGTGACAGGGGAGGGGGCCGCGAGCAGTACTTC. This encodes CAWSDRGGGREQYF.

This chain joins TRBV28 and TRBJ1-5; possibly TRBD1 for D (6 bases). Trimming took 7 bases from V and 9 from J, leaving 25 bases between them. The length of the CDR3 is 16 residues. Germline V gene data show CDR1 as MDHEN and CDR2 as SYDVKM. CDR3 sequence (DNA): TGTGCCAGCACCTCTGGCTACAGGGCCCTCCTAAGGCCCCAGCATTTT. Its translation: CASTSGYRALLRPQHF.

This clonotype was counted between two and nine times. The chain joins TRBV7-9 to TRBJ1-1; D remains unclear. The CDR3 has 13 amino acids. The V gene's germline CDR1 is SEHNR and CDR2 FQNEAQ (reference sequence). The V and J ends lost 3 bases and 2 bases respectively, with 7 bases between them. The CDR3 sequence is CASSFQANTEAFF. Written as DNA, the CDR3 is TGTGCCAGCAGCTTTCAGGCTAACACTGAAGCTTTCTTT.

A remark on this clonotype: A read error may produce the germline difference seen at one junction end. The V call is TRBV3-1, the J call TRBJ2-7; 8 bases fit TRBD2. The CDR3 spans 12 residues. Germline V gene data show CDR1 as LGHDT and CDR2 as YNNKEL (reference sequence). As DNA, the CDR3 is TGTGCCAGCAGAGGGGCTGGTAGCGGGACATTCTTC. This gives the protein CASRGAGSGTFF.

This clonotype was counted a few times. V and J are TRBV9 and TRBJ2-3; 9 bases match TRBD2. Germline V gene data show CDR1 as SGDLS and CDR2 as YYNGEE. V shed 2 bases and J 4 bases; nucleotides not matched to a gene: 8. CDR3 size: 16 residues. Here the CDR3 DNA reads TGTGCCAGCAGCGTGGGTAGCGGGAGTATGGCAGATACGCAGTATTTT. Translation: CASSVGSGSMADTQYF.

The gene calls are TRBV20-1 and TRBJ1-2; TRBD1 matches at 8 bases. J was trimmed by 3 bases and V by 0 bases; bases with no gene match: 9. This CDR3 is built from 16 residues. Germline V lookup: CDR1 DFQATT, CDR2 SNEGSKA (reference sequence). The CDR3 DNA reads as TGCAGTGCTAGAGATCCCGGGACAGGTGGCCACTATGGCTACACCTTC. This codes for CSARDPGTGGHYGYTF.

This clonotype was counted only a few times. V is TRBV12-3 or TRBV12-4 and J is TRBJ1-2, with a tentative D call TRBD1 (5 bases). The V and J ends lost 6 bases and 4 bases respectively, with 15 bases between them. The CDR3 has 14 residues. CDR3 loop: CASSPRVFTYGYTF. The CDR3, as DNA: TGTGCCAGCAGCCCCAGGGTTTTTACCTATGGCTACACCTTC.

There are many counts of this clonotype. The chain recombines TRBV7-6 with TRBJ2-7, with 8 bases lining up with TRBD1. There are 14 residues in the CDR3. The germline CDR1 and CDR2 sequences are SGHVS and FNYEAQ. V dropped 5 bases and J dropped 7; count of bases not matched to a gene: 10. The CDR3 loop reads CASSRKTTGEEQYF. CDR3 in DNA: TGTGCCAGCAGCCGAAAAACGACAGGGGAAGAGCAGTACTTC.

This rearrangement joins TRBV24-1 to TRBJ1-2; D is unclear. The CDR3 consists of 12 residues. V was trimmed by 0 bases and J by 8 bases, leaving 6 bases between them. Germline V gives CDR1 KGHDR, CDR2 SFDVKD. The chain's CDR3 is CATSDLGGGYTF. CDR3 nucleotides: TGTGCCACCAGTGATTTGGGCGGCGGCTACACCTTC.

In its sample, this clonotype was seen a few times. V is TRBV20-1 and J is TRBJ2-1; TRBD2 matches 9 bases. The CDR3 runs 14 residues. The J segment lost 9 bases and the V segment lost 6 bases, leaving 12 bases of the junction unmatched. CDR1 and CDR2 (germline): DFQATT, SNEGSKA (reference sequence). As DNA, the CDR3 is TGCAGTGCCAAGACTAGCGGAGGAGTGGGTGAGCAGTTCTTC. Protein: CSAKTSGGVGEQFF.

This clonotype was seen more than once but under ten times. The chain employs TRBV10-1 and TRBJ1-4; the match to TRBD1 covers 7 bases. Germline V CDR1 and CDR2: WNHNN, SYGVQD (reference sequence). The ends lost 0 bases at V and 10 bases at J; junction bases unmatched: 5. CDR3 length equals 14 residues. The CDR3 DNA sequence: TGCGCCAGCAGTGAGTCCCGGGACAGCCTAAAACTGTTTTTT. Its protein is CASSESRDSLKLFF.

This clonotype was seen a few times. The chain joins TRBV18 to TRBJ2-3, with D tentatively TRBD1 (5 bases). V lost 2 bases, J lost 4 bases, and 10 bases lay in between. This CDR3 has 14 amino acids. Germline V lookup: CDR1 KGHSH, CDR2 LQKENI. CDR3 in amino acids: CASSPTRDADTQYF. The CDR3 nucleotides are TGTGCCAGCTCACCAACCAGGGATGCAGATACGCAGTATTTT. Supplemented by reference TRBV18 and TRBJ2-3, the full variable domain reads NAGVMQNPRHLVRRRGQEARLRCSPMKGHSHVYWYRQLPEEGLKFMVYLQKENIIDESGMPKERFSAEFPKEGPSILRIQQVVRGDSAAYFCASSPTRDADTQYFGPGTRLTVL.

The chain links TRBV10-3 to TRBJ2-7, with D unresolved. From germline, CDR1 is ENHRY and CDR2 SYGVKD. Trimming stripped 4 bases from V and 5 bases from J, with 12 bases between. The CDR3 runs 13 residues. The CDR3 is CAISGKGSDEQYF. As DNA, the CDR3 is TGTGCCATCAGTGGCAAAGGATCGGACGAGCAGTACTTC.

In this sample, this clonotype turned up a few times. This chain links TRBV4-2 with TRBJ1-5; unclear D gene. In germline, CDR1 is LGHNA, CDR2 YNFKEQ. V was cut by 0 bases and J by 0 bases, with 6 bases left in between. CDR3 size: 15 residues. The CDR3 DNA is TGTGCCAGCAGCCAAGATCAAAATAGCAATCAGCCCCAGCATTTT. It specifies CASSQDQNSNQPQHF.

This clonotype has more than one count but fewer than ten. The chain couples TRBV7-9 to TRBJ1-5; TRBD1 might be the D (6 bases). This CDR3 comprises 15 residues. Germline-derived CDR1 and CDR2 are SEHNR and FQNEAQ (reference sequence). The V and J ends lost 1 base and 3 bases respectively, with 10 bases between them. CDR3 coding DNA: TGTGCCAGCAGCTTAGGGGACATCAACAATCAGCCCCAGCATTTT. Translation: CASSLGDINNQPQHF.

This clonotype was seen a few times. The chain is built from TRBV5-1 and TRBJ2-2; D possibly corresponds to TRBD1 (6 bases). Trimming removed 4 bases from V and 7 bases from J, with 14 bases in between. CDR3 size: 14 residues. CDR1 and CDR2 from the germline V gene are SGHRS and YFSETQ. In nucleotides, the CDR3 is TGCGCCAGCAGCGGCGGACAGTTGGGCGGGGAGCTGTTTTTT. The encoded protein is CASSGGQLGGELFF.

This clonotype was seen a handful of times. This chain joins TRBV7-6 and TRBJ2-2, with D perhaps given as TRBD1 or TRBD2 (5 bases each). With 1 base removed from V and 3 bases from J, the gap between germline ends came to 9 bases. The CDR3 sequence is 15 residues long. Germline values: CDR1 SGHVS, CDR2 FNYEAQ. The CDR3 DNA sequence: TGTGCCAGCAGCTTAGATAGAGGGGACACCGGGGAGCTGTTTTTT. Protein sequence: CASSLDRGDTGELFF.

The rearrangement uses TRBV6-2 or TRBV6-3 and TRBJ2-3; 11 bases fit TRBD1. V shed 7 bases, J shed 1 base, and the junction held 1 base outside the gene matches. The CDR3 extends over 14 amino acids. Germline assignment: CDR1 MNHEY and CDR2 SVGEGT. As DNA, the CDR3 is TGTGCCAGCAAGGACAGGGGGCGCACAGATACGCAGTATTTT. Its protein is CASKDRGRTDTQYF.

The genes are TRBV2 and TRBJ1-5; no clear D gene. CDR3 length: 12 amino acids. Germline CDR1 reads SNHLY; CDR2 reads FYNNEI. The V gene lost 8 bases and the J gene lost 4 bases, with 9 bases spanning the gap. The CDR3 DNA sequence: TGTGCCAGCTCCCGGGCTAATCAGCCCCAGCATTTT. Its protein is CASSRANQPQHF. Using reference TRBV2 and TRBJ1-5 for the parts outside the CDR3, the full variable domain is EPEVTQTPSHQVTQMGQEVILRCVPISNHLYFYWYRQILGQKVEFLVSFYNNEISEKSEIFDDQFSVERPDGSNFTLKIRSTKLEDSAMYFCASSRANQPQHFGDGTRLSIL.

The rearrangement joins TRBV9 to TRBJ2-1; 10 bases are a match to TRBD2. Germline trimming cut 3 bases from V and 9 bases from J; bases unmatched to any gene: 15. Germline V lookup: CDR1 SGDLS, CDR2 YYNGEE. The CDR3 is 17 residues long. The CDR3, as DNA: TGTGCCAGCAGCGCCCTTTTACTAGCGGGAAAGTGGGGTGAGCAGTTCTTC. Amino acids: CASSALLLAGKWGEQFF.

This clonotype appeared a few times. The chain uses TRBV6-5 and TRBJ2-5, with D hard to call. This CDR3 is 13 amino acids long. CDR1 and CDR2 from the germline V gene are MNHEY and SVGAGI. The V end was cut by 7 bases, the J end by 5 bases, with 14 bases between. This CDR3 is CASTPPGRETQYF. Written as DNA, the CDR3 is TGTGCCAGCACCCCACCCGGAAGGGAGACCCAGTACTTC.

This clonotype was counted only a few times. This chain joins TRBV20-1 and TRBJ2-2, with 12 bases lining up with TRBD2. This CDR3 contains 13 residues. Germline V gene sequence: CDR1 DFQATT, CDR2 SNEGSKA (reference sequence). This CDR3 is CWGLAGNTGELFF. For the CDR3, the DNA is TGCTGGGGACTAGCGGGGAACACCGGGGAGCTGTTTTTT.

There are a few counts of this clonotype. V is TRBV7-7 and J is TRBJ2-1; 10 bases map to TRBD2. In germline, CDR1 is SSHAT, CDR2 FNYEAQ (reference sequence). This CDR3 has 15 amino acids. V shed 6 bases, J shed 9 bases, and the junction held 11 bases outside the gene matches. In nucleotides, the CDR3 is TGTGCCAGCAGTTTAAGAGCGGGAGGGGGGGCTGAGCAGTTCTTC. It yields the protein CASSLRAGGGAEQFF.